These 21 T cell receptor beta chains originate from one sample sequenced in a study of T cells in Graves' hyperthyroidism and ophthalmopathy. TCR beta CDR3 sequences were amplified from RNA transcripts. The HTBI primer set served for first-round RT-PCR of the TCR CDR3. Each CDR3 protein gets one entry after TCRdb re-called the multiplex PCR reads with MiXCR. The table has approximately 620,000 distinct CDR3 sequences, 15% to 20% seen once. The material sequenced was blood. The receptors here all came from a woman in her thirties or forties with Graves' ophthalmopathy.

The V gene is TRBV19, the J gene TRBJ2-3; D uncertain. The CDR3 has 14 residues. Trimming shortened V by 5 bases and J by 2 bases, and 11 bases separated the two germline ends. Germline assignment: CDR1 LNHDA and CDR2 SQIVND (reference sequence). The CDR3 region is CASSSGELTDTQYF. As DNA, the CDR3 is TGTGCCAGTAGTTCCGGAGAGCTCACAGATACGCAGTATTTT. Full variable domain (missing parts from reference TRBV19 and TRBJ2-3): DGGITQSPKYLFRKEGQNVTLSCEQNLNHDAMYWYRQDPGQGLRLIYYSQIVNDFQKGDIAEGYSVSREKKESFPLTVTSAQKNPTAFYLCASSSGELTDTQYFGPGTRLTVL.

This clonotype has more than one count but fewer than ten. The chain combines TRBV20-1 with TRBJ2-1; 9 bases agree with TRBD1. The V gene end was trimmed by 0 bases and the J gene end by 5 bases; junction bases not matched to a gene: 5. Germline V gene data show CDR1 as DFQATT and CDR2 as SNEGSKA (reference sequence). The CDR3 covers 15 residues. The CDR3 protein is CSARDPGQGHNEQFF. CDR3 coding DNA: TGCAGTGCTAGAGATCCAGGACAGGGGCACAATGAGCAGTTCTTC.

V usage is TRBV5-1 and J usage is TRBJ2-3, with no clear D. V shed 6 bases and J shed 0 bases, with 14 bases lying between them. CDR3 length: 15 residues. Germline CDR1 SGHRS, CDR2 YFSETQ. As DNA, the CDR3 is TGCGCCAGCACCCCTCTTGAAGGGAGCACAGATACGCAGTATTTT. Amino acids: CASTPLEGSTDTQYF.

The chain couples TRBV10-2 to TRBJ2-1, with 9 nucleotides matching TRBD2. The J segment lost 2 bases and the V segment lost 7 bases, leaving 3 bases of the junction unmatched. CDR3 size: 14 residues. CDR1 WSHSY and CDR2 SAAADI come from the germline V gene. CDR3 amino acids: CASNSGSTYNEQFF. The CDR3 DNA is TGCGCCAGCAATAGCGGGAGCACCTACAATGAGCAGTTCTTC.

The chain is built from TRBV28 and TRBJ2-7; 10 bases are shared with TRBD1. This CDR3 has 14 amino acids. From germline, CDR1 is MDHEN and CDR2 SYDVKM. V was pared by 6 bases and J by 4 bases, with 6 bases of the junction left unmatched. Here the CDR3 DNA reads TGTGCCAGCAGACCCAGACAGGGGGCTTACGAGCAGTACTTC. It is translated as CASRPRQGAYEQYF.

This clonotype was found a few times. This CDR3 is CASSQESGAHPNYGYTF. CDR3 DNA: TGCGCCAGCAGCCAAGAGTCGGGGGCCCATCCTAACTATGGCTACACCTTC. This sequence joins TRBV4-1 and TRBJ1-2; TRBD1 is a possible D gene (6 bases). The CDR3 spans 17 residues. Germline assignment: CDR1 MGHRA and CDR2 YSYEKL. V was trimmed by 0 bases and J by 0 bases, leaving 14 bases between them.

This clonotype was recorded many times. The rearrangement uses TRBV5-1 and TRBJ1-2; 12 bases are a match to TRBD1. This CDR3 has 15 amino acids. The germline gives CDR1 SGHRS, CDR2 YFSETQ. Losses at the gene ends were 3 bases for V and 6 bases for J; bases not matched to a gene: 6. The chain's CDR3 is CASSSGTGGADGYTF. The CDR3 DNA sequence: TGCGCCAGCAGCTCCGGGACAGGGGGCGCAGATGGCTACACCTTC.

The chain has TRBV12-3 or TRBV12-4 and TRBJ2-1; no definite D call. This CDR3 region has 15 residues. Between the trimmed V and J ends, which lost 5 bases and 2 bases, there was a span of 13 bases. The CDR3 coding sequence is TGTGCCAGCAGTCCGAGCTTGGACCCCTACAATGAGCAGTTCTTC. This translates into CASSPSLDPYNEQFF.

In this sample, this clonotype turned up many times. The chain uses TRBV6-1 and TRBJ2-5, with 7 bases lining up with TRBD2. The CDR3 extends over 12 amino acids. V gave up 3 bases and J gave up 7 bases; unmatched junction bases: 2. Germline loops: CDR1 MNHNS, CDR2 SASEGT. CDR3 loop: CASSEPGGTQYF. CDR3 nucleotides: TGTGCCAGCAGTGAGCCGGGGGGGACCCAGTACTTC.

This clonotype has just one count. For the CDR3, the DNA is TGTGCCAGTAGCCCGACTAGCGCCCAAGAGACCCAGTACTTC. Its protein is CASSPTSAQETQYF. The chain is built from TRBV19 and TRBJ2-5; 8 bases map to TRBD2. The CDR3 has 14 amino acids. With 6 bases clipped from V and 1 base from J, the junction kept 4 bases outside the gene matches. Germline CDR1 reads LNHDA; CDR2 reads SQIVND (reference sequence).

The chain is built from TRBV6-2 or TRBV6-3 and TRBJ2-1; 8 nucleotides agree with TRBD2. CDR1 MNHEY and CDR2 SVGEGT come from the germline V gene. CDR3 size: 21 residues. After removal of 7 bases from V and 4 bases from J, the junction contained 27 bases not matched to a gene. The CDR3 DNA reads TGTGCCAGCAACAGGGTCGGGAGACTAGCGCGAGACCGGGCGGGATACAATGAGCAGTTCTTC. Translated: CASNRVGRLARDRAGYNEQFF.

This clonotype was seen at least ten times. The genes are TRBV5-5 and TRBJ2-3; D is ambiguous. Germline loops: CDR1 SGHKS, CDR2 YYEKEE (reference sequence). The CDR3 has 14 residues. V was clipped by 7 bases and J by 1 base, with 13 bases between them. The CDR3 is CASPGPLGTDTQYF. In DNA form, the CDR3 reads TGTGCCAGCCCAGGACCTTTAGGCACAGATACGCAGTATTTT.

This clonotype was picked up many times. The CDR3 DNA reads TGTGCCAGCAGCTCAACTAGACAGGGCCCAATTTATGGCTACACCTTC. Protein sequence: CASSSTRQGPIYGYTF. This chain links TRBV12-3 or TRBV12-4 with TRBJ1-2; 7 bases match TRBD1. The V segment lost 6 bases and the J segment 5 bases; nucleotides outside the gene matches: 15. The CDR3 sequence is 16 residues long.

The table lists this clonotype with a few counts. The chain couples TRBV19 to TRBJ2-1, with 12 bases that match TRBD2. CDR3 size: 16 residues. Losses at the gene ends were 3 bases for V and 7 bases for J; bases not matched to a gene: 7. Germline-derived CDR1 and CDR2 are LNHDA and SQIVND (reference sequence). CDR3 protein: CASSIRLAGVINEQFF. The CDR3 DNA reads TGTGCCAGTAGTATCCGACTAGCGGGAGTAATTAATGAGCAGTTCTTC.

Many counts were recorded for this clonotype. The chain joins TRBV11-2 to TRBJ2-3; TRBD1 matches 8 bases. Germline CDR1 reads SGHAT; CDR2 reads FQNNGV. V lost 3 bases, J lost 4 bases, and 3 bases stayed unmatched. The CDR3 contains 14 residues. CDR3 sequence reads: CASSFGQGADTQYF. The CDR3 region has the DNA TGTGCCAGCAGCTTCGGACAGGGCGCAGATACGCAGTATTTT.

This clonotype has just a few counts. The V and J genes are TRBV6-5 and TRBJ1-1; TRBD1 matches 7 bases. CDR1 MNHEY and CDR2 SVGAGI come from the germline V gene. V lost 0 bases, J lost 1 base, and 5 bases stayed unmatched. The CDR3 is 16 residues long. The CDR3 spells CASSYSPGQQNTEAFF. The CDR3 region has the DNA TGTGCCAGCAGTTACTCCCCGGGACAGCAGAACACTGAAGCTTTCTTT.

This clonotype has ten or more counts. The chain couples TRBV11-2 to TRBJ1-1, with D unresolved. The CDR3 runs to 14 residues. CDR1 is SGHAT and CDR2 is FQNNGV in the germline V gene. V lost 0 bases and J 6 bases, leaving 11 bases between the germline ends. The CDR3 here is CASSLEVLASEAFF. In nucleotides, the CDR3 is TGTGCCAGCAGCTTAGAGGTCTTAGCTTCTGAAGCTTTCTTT.

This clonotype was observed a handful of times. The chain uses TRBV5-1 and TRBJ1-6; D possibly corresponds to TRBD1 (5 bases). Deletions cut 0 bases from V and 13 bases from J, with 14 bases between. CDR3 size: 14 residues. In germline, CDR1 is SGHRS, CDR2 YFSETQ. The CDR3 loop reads CASSLGQGPDPLHF. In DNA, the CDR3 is TGCGCCAGCAGCTTGGGCCAGGGTCCCGACCCCCTCCACTTT.

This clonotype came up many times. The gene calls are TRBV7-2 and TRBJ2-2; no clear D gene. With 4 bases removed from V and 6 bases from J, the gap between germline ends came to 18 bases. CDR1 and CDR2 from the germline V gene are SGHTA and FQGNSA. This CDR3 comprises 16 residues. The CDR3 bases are TGTGCCAGCAGCTCTGAGTCCGGGCCTTTCCCCGGGGAGCTGTTTTTT. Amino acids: CASSSESGPFPGELFF.

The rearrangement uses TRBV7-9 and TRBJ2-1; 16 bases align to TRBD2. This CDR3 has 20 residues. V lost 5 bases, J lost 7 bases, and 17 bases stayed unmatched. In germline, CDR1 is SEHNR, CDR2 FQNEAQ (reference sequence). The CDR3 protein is CASSPQGTSGRAGGGNEQFF. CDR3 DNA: TGTGCCAGCAGCCCTCAGGGGACTAGCGGGAGGGCCGGGGGGGGGAATGAGCAGTTCTTC.

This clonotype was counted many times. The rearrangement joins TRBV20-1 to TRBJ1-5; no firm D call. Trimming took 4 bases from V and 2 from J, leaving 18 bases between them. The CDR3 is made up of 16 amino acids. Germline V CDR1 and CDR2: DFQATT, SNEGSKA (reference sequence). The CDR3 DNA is TGCAGTGCTACCGAGGACGGTTTCGGGGGCAATCAGCCCCAGCATTTT. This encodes CSATEDGFGGNQPQHF.